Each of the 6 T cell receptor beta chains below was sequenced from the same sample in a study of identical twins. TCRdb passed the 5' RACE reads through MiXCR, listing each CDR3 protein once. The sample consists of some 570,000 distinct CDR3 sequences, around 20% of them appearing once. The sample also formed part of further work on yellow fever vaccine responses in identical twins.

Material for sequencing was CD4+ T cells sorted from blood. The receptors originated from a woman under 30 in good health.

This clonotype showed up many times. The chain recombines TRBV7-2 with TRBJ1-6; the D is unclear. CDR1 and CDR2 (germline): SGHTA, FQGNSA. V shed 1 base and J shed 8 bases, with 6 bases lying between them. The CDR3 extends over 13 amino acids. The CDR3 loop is CASSLDRDSPLHF. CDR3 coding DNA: TGTGCCAGCAGCTTAGATAGAGATTCACCCCTCCACTTT.

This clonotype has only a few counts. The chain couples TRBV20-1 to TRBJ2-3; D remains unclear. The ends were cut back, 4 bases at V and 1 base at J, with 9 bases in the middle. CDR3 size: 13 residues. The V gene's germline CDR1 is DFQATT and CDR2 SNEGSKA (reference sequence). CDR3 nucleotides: TGCAGTGCTAAAATCCCCCGCACAGATACGCAGTATTTT. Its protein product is CSAKIPRTDTQYF.

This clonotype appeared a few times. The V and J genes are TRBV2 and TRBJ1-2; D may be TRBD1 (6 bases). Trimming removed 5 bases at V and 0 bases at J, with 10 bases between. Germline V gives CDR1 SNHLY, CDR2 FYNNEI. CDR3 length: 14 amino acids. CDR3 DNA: TGTGCCAGCAGTTTGACAGGCCCTAACTATGGCTACACCTTC. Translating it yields CASSLTGPNYGYTF.

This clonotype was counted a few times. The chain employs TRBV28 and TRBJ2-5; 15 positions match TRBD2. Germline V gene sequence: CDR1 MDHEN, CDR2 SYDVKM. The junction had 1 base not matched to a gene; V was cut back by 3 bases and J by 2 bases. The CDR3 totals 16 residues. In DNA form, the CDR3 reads TGTGCCAGCAGTTTCGGGACTAGCGGGGGGCAAGAGACCCAGTACTTC. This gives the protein CASSFGTSGGQETQYF.

CDR3 coding DNA: TGCAGCGTGGAGGAAGTGCAGCCCGATACGCAGTATTTT. Translation gives CSVEEVQPDTQYF. The chain is built from TRBV29-1 and TRBJ2-3; a possible D gene is TRBD2 (5 bases). The V gene's germline CDR1 is SQVTM and CDR2 ANQGSEA. This CDR3 contains 13 residues. The V and J ends lost 6 bases and 6 bases respectively, with 16 bases between them.

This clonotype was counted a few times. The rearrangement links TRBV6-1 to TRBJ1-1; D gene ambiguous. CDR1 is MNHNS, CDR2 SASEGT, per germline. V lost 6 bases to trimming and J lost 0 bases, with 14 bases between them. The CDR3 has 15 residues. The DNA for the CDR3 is TGTGCCAGCAGCGAACAATGGGGAGTGAACACTGAAGCTTTCTTT. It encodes CASSEQWGVNTEAFF.